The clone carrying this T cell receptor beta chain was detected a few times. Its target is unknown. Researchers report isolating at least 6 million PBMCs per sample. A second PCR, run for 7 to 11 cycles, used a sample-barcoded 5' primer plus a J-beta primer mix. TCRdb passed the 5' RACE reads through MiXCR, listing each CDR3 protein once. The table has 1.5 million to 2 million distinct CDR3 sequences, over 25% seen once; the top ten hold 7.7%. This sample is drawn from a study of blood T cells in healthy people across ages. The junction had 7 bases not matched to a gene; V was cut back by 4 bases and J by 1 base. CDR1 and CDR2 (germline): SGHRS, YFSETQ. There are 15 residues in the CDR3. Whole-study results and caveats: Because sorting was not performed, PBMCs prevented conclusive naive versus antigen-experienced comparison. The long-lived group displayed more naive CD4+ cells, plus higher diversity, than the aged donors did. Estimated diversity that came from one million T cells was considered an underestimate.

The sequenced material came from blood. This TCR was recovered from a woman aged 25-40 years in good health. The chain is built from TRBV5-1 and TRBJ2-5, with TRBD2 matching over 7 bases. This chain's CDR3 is CASSRGRGTQETQYF. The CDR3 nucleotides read TGCGCCAGCAGCCGAGGGCGGGGGACCCAAGAGACCCAGTACTTC. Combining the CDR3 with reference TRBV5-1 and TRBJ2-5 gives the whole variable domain KAGVTQTPRYLIKTRGQQVTLSCSPISGHRSVSWYQQTPGQGLQFLFEYFSETQRNKGNFPGRFSGRQFSNSRSEMNVSTLELGDSALYLCASSRGRGTQETQYFGPGTRLLVL.